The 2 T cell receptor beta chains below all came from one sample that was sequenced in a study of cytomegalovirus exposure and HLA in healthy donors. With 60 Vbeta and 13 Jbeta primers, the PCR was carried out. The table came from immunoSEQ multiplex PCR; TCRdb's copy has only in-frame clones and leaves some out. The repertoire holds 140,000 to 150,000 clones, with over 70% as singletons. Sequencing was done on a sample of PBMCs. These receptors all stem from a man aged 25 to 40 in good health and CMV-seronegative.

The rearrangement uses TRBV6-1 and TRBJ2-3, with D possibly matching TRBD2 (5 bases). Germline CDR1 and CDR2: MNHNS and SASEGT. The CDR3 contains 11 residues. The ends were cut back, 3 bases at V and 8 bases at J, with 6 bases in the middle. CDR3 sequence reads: CASSEGSTQYF. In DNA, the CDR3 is TGTGCCAGCAGTGAGGGGAGTACGCAGTATTTT.

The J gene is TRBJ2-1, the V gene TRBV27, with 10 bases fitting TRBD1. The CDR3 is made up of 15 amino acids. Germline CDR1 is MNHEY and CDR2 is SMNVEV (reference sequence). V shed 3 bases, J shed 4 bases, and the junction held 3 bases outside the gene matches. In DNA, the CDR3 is TGTGCCAGCAGTTTGACAGGGGGCACTTACAATGAGCAGTTCTTC. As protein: CASSLTGGTYNEQFF.